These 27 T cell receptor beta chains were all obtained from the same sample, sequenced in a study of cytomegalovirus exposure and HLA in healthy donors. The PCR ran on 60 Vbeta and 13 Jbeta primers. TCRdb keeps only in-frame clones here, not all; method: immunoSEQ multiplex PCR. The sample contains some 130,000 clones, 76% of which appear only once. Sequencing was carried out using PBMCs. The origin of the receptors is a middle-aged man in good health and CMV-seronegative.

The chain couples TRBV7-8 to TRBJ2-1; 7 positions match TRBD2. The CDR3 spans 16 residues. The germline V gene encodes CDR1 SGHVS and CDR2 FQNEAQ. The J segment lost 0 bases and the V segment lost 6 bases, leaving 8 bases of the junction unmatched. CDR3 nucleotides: TGTGCCAGCAGGGGGTTAGCGGGTAGCTCCTACAATGAGCAGTTCTTC. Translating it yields CASRGLAGSSYNEQFF.

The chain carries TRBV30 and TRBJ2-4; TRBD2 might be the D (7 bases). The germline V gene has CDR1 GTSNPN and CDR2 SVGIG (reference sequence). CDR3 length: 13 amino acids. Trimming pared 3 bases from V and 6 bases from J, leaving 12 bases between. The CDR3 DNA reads TGTGCCTGGAGCCGGGGGGCAAGAAACATTCAGTACTTC. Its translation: CAWSRGARNIQYF.

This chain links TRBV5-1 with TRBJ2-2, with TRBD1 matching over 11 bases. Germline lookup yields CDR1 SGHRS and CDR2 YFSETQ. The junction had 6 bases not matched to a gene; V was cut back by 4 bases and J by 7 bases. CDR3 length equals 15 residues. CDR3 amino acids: CASSKGQGVSGELFF. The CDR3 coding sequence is TGCGCCAGCAGCAAGGGACAGGGGGTCAGCGGGGAGCTGTTTTTT.

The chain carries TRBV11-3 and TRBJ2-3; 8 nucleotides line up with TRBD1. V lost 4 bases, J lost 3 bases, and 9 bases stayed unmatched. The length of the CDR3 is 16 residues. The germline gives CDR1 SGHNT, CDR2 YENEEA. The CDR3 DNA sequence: TGTGCCAGCAGCTACAGGGGGGCTCTGGGGACAGATACGCAGTATTTT. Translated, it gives CASSYRGALGTDTQYF.

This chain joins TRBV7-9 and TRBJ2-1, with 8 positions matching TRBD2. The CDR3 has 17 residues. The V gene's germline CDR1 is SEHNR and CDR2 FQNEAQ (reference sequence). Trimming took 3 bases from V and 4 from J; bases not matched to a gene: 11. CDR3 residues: CASSFEYARGGYNEQFF. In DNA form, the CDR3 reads TGTGCCAGCAGCTTCGAGTACGCACGGGGGGGATACAATGAGCAGTTCTTC.

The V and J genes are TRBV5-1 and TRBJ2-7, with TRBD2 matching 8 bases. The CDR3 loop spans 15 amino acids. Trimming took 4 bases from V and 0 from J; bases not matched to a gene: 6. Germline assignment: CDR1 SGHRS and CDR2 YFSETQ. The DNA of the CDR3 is TGCGCCAGCAGCCCTAATAGCGGGGTCTCCTACGAGCAGTACTTC. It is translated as CASSPNSGVSYEQYF.

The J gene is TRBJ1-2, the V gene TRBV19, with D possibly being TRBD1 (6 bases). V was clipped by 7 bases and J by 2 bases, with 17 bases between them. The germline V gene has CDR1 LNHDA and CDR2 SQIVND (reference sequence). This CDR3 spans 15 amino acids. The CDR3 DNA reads TGTGCCAGTACCCTACACAGGGCTACAAACTATGGCTACACCTTC. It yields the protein CASTLHRATNYGYTF. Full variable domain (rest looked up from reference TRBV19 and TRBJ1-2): DGGITQSPKYLFRKEGQNVTLSCEQNLNHDAMYWYRQDPGQGLRLIYYSQIVNDFQKGDIAEGYSVSREKKESFPLTVTSAQKNPTAFYLCASTLHRATNYGYTFGSGTRLTVV.

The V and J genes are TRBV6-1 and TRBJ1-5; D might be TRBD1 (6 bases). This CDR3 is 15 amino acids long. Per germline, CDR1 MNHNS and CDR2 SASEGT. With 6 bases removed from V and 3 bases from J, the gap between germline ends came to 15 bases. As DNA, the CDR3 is TGTGCCAGCAGCCCGAGACAGGCCGTCAATCAGCCCCAGCATTTT. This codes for CASSPRQAVNQPQHF.

The CDR3 nucleotides are TGTGCCAGCAGTGAGAGCAGAGGGTATGGCTACACCTTC. Translated: CASSESRGYGYTF. The genes are TRBV25-1 and TRBJ1-2; D gene unclear. Trimming took 3 bases from V and 5 from J, leaving 10 bases between them. Germline lookup yields CDR1 MGHDK and CDR2 SYGVNS. The CDR3 has 13 amino acids.

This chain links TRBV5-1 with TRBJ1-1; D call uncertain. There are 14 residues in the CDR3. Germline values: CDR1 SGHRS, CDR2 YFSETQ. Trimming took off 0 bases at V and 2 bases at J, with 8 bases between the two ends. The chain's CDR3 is CASSLDPGNTEAFF. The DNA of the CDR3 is TGCGCCAGCAGCTTGGACCCGGGAAACACTGAAGCTTTCTTT.

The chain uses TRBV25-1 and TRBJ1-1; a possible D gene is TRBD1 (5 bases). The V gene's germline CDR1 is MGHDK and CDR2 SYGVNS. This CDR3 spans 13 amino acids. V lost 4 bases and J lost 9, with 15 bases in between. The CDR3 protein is CASSASPGGKAFF. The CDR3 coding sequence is TGTGCCAGCAGTGCTAGCCCCGGGGGAAAAGCTTTCTTT.

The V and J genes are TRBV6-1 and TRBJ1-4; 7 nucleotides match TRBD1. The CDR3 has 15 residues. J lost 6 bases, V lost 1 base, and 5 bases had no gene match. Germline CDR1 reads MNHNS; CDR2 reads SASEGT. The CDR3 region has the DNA TGTGCCAGCAGTGAAGGGACAGGTTTGGATGAAAAACTGTTTTTT. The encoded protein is CASSEGTGLDEKLFF.

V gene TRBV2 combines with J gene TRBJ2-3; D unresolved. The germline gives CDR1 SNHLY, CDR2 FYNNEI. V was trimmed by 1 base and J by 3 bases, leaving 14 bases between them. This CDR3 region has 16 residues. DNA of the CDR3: TGTGCCAGCAGTGAAGGATACCCCCCGAGGACAGATACGCAGTATTTT. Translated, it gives CASSEGYPPRTDTQYF. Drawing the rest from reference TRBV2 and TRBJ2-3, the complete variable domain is EPEVTQTPSHQVTQMGQEVILRCVPISNHLYFYWYRQILGQKVEFLVSFYNNEISEKSEIFDDQFSVERPDGSNFTLKIRSTKLEDSAMYFCASSEGYPPRTDTQYFGPGTRLTVL.

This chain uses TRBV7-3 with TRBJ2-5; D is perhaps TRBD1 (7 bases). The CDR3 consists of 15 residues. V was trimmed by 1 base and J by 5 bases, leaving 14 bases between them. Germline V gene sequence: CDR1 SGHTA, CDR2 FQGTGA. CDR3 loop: CASSLNGRGAETQYF. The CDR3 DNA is TGTGCCAGCAGCTTAAATGGCAGGGGGGCGGAGACCCAGTACTTC.

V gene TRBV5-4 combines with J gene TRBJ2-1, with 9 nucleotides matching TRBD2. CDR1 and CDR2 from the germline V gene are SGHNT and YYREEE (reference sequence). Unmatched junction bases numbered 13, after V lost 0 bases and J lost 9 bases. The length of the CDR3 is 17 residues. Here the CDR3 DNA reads TGTGCCAGCAGCTTGGCCGGGGGACTAGCCCCAGTAGCTGAGCAGTTCTTC. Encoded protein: CASSLAGGLAPVAEQFF.

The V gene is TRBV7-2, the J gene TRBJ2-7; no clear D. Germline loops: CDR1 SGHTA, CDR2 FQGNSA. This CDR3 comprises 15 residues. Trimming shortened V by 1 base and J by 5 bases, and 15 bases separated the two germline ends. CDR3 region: CASSLVALGIDEQYF. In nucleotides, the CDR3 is TGTGCCAGCAGCTTAGTTGCTCTAGGCATCGACGAGCAGTACTTC.

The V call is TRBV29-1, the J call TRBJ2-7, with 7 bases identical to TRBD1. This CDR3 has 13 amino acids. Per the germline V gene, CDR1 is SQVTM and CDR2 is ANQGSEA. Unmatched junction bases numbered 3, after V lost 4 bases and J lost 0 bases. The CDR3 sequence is CSVVGQVSYEQYF. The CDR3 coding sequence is TGCAGCGTTGTAGGACAGGTCTCCTACGAGCAGTACTTC.

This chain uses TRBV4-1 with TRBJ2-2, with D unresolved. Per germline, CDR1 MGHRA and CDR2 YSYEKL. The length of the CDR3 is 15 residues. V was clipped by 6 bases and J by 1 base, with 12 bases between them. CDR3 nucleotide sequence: TGCGCCAGCAGTTGGCTAGAAAAGAACACCGGGGAGCTGTTTTTT. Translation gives CASSWLEKNTGELFF.

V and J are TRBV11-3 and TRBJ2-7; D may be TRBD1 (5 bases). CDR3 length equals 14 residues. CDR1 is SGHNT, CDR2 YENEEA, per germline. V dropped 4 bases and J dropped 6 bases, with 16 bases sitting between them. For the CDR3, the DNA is TGTGCCAGCAGCTCCGGACATGGGATCGGCGAGCAGTACTTC. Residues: CASSSGHGIGEQYF. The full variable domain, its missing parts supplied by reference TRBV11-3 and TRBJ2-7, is EAGVVQSPRYKIIEKKQPVAFWCNPISGHNTLYWYLQNLGQGPELLIRYENEEAVDDSQLPKDRFSAERLKGVDSTLKIQPAELGDSAVYLCASSSGHGIGEQYFGPGTRLTVT.

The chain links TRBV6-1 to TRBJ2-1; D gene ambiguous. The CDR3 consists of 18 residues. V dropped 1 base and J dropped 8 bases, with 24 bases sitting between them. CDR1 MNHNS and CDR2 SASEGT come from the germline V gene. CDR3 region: CASSEVSFSELLIDEQFF. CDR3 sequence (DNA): TGTGCCAGCAGTGAAGTTTCGTTTTCGGAGCTCTTGATAGATGAGCAGTTCTTC.

This CDR3 reads CASSPGQGQNGYTF. The DNA for the CDR3 is TGCGCCAGCAGCCCAGGACAGGGCCAGAATGGCTACACCTTC. V and J are TRBV5-1 and TRBJ1-2; the match to TRBD1 covers 8 bases. In germline, CDR1 is SGHRS, CDR2 YFSETQ. CDR3 size: 14 residues. The ends lost 4 bases at V and 6 bases at J; junction bases unmatched: 8.

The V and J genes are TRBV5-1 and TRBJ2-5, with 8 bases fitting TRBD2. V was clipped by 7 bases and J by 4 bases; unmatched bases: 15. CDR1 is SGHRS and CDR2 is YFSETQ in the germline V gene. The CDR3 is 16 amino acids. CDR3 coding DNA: TGCGCCAGCGTTCCCATAGCGGGGACTGGAAGAGAGACCCAGTACTTC. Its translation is CASVPIAGTGRETQYF.

CDR3: CASSVLQGASLEQYF. DNA of the CDR3: TGCGCCAGCAGCGTGCTACAGGGTGCCTCCCTCGAGCAGTACTTC. The J gene is TRBJ2-7, the V gene TRBV5-1; possibly TRBD1 for D (6 bases). This CDR3 contains 15 residues. Germline CDR1 reads SGHRS; CDR2 reads YFSETQ. Trimming left V 4 bases short and J 6 bases short, with 20 bases between.

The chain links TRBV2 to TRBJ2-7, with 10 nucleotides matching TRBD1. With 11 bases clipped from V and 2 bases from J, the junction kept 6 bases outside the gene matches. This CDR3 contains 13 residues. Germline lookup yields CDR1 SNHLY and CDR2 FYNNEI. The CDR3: CAGAGTGAYEQYF. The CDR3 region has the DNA TGTGCCGGGGCAGGGACAGGGGCCTACGAGCAGTACTTC.

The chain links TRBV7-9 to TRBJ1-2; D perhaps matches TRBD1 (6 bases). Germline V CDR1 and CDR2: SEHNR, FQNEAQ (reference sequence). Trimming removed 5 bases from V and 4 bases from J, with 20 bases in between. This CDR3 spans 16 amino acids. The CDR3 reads CASSHPRPRGAYGYTF. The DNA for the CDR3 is TGTGCCAGCAGCCACCCCCGGCCCCGGGGGGCCTATGGCTACACCTTC.

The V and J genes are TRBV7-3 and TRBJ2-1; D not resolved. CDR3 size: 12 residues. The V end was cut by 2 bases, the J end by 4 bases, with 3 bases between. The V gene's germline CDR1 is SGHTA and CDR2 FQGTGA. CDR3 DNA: TGTGCCAGCAGCTTACTATACAATGAGCAGTTCTTC. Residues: CASSLLYNEQFF.

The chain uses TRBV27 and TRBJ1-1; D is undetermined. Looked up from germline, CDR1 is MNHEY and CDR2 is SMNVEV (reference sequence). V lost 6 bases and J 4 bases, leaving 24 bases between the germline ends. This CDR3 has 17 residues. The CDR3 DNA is TGTGCCAGCAGACTTTATAGTATCCGGGGTGAAGGCACTGAAGCTTTCTTT. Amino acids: CASRLYSIRGEGTEAFF.